A selection of T cell receptor beta chains follows, all from one sample in a study of blood T cells in healthy people across ages. TCRdb reprocessed the 5' RACE reads via MiXCR and lists one record per CDR3 protein. The repertoire holds 710,000 or so distinct CDR3 sequences, 22% seen once, with around a fifth in the top ten. The sequenced material came from blood. The receptors here all came from a man in his 70s in good health. Each CDR3 is given with its conserved first and last residue. D genes are given only for firm matches. Clone size is shown for a subset of rows, as once, few, many or a class of expanded clone.

j_call v_call d_call clone_size cdr3_nt cdr3_aa
TRBJ2-1 TRBV28 NA NA TGTGCCAGCAGTTCCCCGACTATCTACAATGAGCAGTTCTTC CASSSPTIYNEQFF
TRBJ2-1 TRBV20-1 TRBD2 few TGCAGTGCTAGAAGACTAGCGGGAATCTCCACCTACAATGAGCAGTTCTTC CSARRLAGISTYNEQFF
TRBJ1-2 TRBV7-9 TRBD1 NA TGTGCCAGCAGACTCGGACAGGGCATTGATGGCTACACCTTC CASRLGQGIDGYTF
TRBJ2-1 TRBV7-6 TRBD2 NA TGTGCCAGCAGCTTAGCGTATTTCGGGGGGGCGAATGAGCAGTTCTTC CASSLAYFGGANEQFF
TRBJ2-1 TRBV7-9 TRBD2 few TGTGCCAGCAGCCCTAGCCCTAGCGGTGGTTCCTACAATGAGCAGTTCTTC CASSPSPSGGSYNEQFF
TRBJ2-1 TRBV7-2 NA NA TGTGCCAGCAGCCGGACCTTCTACAATGAGCAGTTCTTC CASSRTFYNEQFF
TRBJ1-3 TRBV15 NA NA TGTGCCACCAGCAGAGATGGCAGCTCTGGAAACACCATATATTTT CATSRDGSSGNTIYF
TRBJ2-1 TRBV15 TRBD2 NA TGTGCCACCAGCAGAGAAGTTAGCGGGATCCATGAGCAGTTCTTC CATSREVSGIHEQFF
TRBJ2-1 TRBV5-1 NA few TGCGCCAGCAGCTGGGCGGGTAGTTACAATGAGCAGTTCTTC CASSWAGSYNEQFF
TRBJ1-1 TRBV6-2/TRBV6-3 NA few TGTGCCAGCAGTCCACGGACCGTATTAAGGGGGAACACTGAAGCTTTCTTT CASSPRTVLRGNTEAFF
TRBJ2-1 TRBV3-1 TRBD2 NA TGTGCCAGCAGCCCAGCTGGGCAGCGGGAGGGCCTAGGGCAGTTCTTC CASSPAGQREGLGQFF
TRBJ2-1 TRBV29-1 TRBD1 few TGCAGCGTTGGAAGGGACAGCCCATTGAATGAGCAGTTCTTC CSVGRDSPLNEQFF
TRBJ2-3 TRBV29-1 NA NA TGCAGCGTTGAAAACTGGGATACGCAGTATTTT CSVENWDTQYF
TRBJ2-3 TRBV29-1 NA NA TGCAGCGTCCCGACAAGCGGAATCACAGATACGCAGTATTTT CSVPTSGITDTQYF
TRBJ2-5 TRBV7-9 TRBD1 few TGTGCCAGCAGCCCAACCGACACAGGGGGTATTGAGGAGACCCAGTACTTC CASSPTDTGGIEETQYF
TRBJ2-1 TRBV12-3/TRBV12-4 NA few TGTGCCAGCAGTTTAGGGCCAGGGTTGTCGTATTGGCACTTC CASSLGPGLSYWHF